These 23 T cell receptor beta chains came from one sample sequenced in a study of cytomegalovirus exposure and HLA in healthy donors. Generated by immunoSEQ multiplex PCR, the TCRdb table keeps only in-frame clones and is missing some. This sample has a few hundred thousand clones, with more than 75% found just once. The material sequenced was PBMCs. The receptors shown here come from a man aged 18 to 30 in good health and CMV-seropositive.

For the CDR3, the DNA is TGTGCCAGCAGCACCCGTCCCTCCTACGAGCAGTACTTC. Amino acids: CASSTRPSYEQYF. The chain combines TRBV21-1 with TRBJ2-7; the table's D gene call, TRBD2, was not cross checked with the DNA. TRBV21-1 constitutes a pseudogene. The CDR3 sequence is 13 residues long.

The chain uses TRBV5-6 and TRBJ1-5; D ambiguous. The CDR3 has 12 amino acids. The germline V gene has CDR1 SGHDT and CDR2 YYEEEE. The V end was cut by 1 base, the J end by 4 bases, with 3 bases between. Here the CDR3 reads CASSLRNQPQHF. In DNA, the CDR3 is TGTGCCAGCAGCTTGCGGAATCAGCCCCAGCATTTT. Drawing the rest from reference TRBV5-6 and TRBJ1-5, the complete variable domain is DAGVTQSPTHLIKTRGQQVTLRCSPKSGHDTVSWYQQALGQGPQFIFQYYEEEERQRGNFPDRFSGHQFPNYSSELNVNALLLGDSALYLCASSLRNQPQHFGDGTRLSIL.

This sequence joins TRBV28 and TRBJ1-1; tentative D call: TRBD1 (5 bases). Germline V gene lookup returns CDR1 MDHEN and CDR2 SYDVKM. V was clipped by 7 bases and J by 4 bases, with 13 bases between them. The CDR3 totals 13 residues. The CDR3 nucleotides are TGTGCCAGCACCTTGTTGACAGCCACTGAAGCTTTCTTT. Protein sequence: CASTLLTATEAFF.

The chain carries TRBV7-6 and TRBJ1-1, with D unclear. Trimming stripped 4 bases from V and 5 bases from J, with 14 bases between. Germline V gene lookup returns CDR1 SGHVS and CDR2 FNYEAQ. The CDR3 has 14 residues. The CDR3 DNA reads TGTGCCAGCAGCTCCTCGGACCCGCCAACTGAAGCTTTCTTT. As protein: CASSSSDPPTEAFF.

The chain couples TRBV28 to TRBJ2-7; 8 bases agree with TRBD1. Trimming took 5 bases from V and 0 from J; bases not matched to a gene: 12. Germline values: CDR1 MDHEN, CDR2 SYDVKM. This CDR3 region has 17 residues. The CDR3 spells CASSRTPQGAYSYEQYF. DNA of the CDR3: TGTGCCAGCAGTCGAACGCCTCAGGGGGCTTACTCCTACGAGCAGTACTTC.

This rearrangement joins TRBV11-2 to TRBJ2-3, with 7 bases aligning to TRBD1. Germline V CDR1 and CDR2: SGHAT, FQNNGV. This CDR3 comprises 14 residues. The V segment lost 4 bases and the J segment 5 bases; nucleotides outside the gene matches: 6. CDR3 DNA: TGTGCCAGCAGCTCGCAGGGGGTTGGAGATACGCAGTATTTT. It translates to CASSSQGVGDTQYF.

A single count supports this clone. The chain uses TRBV18 and TRBJ2-2; possibly TRBD1 or TRBD2 for D (5 bases each). V was trimmed by 0 bases and J by 6 bases, leaving 14 bases between them. Germline CDR1 reads KGHSH; CDR2 reads LQKENI. This CDR3 has 16 amino acids. CDR3 residues: CASSPPGTPSAGELFF. CDR3 nucleotide sequence: TGTGCCAGCTCACCACCCGGGACCCCGTCCGCCGGGGAGCTGTTTTTT. Variable domain in full (rest from reference TRBV18 and TRBJ2-2): NAGVMQNPRHLVRRRGQEARLRCSPMKGHSHVYWYRQLPEEGLKFMVYLQKENIIDESGMPKERFSAEFPKEGPSILRIQQVVRGDSAAYFCASSPPGTPSAGELFFGEGSRLTVL.

The V gene is TRBV30, the J gene TRBJ1-3, with unresolved D. CDR1 GTSNPN and CDR2 SVGIG come from the germline V gene (reference sequence). The CDR3 is made up of 15 amino acids. V lost 2 bases, J lost 3 bases, and 14 bases lay in between. CDR3 nucleotides: TGTGCCTGGAGTATGAAAGGGTCTAATGGAAACACCATATATTTT. Its protein is CAWSMKGSNGNTIYF.

The J gene is TRBJ2-1, the V gene TRBV5-1, with 8 bases identical to TRBD1. V was pared by 4 bases and J by 7 bases, with 10 bases of the junction left unmatched. Looked up from germline, CDR1 is SGHRS and CDR2 is YFSETQ. The CDR3 has 15 residues. The CDR3 sequence: CASSPQGDGQNEQFF. CDR3 in DNA: TGCGCCAGCAGCCCACAGGGGGATGGTCAGAATGAGCAGTTCTTC.

The V gene is TRBV2, the J gene TRBJ2-1, with unresolved D. Germline V gene sequence: CDR1 SNHLY, CDR2 FYNNEI. With 2 bases removed from V and 6 bases from J, the gap between germline ends came to 8 bases. This CDR3 has 13 amino acids. CDR3 loop: CASSEFVFNEQFF. The CDR3 DNA is TGTGCCAGCAGTGAATTTGTCTTCAATGAGCAGTTCTTC.

V usage is TRBV6-6 and J usage is TRBJ2-7, with D possibly matching TRBD1 (6 bases). CDR1 is MNHNY, CDR2 SVGAGI, per germline (reference sequence). This CDR3 contains 15 residues. V was cut by 6 bases and J by 0 bases, with 15 bases left in between. CDR3 protein: CASSEKGVGSYEQYF. CDR3 nucleotides: TGTGCCAGCAGCGAAAAGGGGGTCGGCTCCTACGAGCAGTACTTC.

This sequence joins TRBV5-6 and TRBJ1-4; tentative D call: TRBD1 (5 bases). Trimming cost V 4 bases and J 6 bases, with 19 bases left between them. Germline assignment: CDR1 SGHDT and CDR2 YYEEEE. This CDR3 has 16 residues. The CDR3 bases are TGTGCCAGCAGCATCCAAGACCAGGGTCTGGATGAAAAACTGTTTTTT. Its translation is CASSIQDQGLDEKLFF.

The V gene is TRBV7-9, the J gene TRBJ2-7; TRBD1 agrees at 7 bases. The V segment lost 4 bases and the J segment 11 bases; nucleotides outside the gene matches: 20. This CDR3 is 16 amino acids long. Germline CDR1 and CDR2: SEHNR and FQNEAQ (reference sequence). The CDR3 spells CASSSPRESRSGQKYF. Written as DNA, the CDR3 is TGTGCCAGCAGCTCCCCTAGGGAATCGAGATCGGGACAGAAGTACTTC.

The rearrangement links TRBV6-1 to TRBJ2-7, with D possibly being TRBD1 (5 bases). The CDR3 totals 12 residues. Trimming took 2 bases from V and 9 from J, leaving 11 bases between them. Germline V gives CDR1 MNHNS, CDR2 SASEGT. CDR3 nucleotides: TGTGCCAGCAGTGAACAGGGTTCGGCGCAGTACTTC. This translates into CASSEQGSAQYF.

This rearrangement joins TRBV6-1 to TRBJ2-7, with D tentatively TRBD1 (5 bases). CDR3 length: 13 residues. Looked up from germline, CDR1 is MNHNS and CDR2 is SASEGT. The V gene lost 8 bases and the J gene lost 5 bases, with 16 bases spanning the gap. The CDR3 reads CASRSRGVNEQYF. The DNA of the CDR3 is TGTGCCAGCCGGAGTAGGGGCGTGAACGAGCAGTACTTC.

The J gene is TRBJ1-1, the V gene TRBV5-1; 9 positions agree with TRBD1. The CDR3 length is 14 residues. The J segment lost 5 bases and the V segment lost 3 bases, leaving 5 bases of the junction unmatched. Germline CDR1 reads SGHRS; CDR2 reads YFSETQ. The CDR3 loop is CASSSKTGGTEAFF. As DNA, the CDR3 is TGCGCCAGCAGCTCCAAGACAGGGGGTACTGAAGCTTTCTTT.

This rearrangement joins TRBV2 to TRBJ1-5, with TRBD1 as a possible D gene (5 bases). The V gene lost 5 bases and the J gene lost 4 bases, with 15 bases spanning the gap. The CDR3 contains 15 residues. Germline CDR1 is SNHLY and CDR2 is FYNNEI. CDR3 bases: TGTGCCAGCAGTTCCACCATGGGGGTAAATCAGCCCCAGCATTTT. This gives the protein CASSSTMGVNQPQHF.

As concerns this clone: Other DNA variants within this sample encode the same CDR3. This chain connects TRBV25-1 to TRBJ2-7; no firm D call. V dropped 5 bases and J dropped 6 bases, with 20 bases sitting between them. CDR1 is MGHDK and CDR2 is SYGVNS in the germline V gene. CDR3 length equals 15 residues. The CDR3 here is CASSLRLAFQGEQYF. In nucleotides, the CDR3 is TGTGCCAGCAGTTTGAGACTGGCCTTTCAAGGCGAGCAGTACTTC.

The chain joins TRBV29-1 to TRBJ2-1, with D possibly called TRBD1 or TRBD2 (6 bases each). CDR3 length equals 13 residues. Germline V CDR1 and CDR2: SQVTM, ANQGSEA. Between the trimmed V and J ends, which lost 8 bases and 8 bases, there was a span of 19 bases. CDR3 sequence: CSSDRSEGDEQFF. DNA of the CDR3: TGCAGCTCTGACAGGTCGGAGGGGGATGAGCAGTTCTTC.

As for this clone: Germline and junction disagree at one end, which may indicate a read error. The chain links TRBV30 to TRBJ1-2; D not certain. The CDR3 is made up of 10 amino acids. Looked up from germline, CDR1 is GTSNPN and CDR2 is SVGIG (reference sequence). CDR3 nucleotides: TGTGCCGGGAGTAGCTATGGCTACACCTTC. As protein: CAGSSYGYTF.

This clone was found a few times. The chain carries TRBV27 and TRBJ1-1, with unresolved D. In germline, CDR1 is MNHEY, CDR2 SMNVEV (reference sequence). CDR3 length: 13 amino acids. Trimming shortened V by 3 bases and J by 9 bases, and 14 bases separated the two germline ends. This CDR3 is CASSLVGGGKAFF. The CDR3 DNA sequence: TGTGCCAGCAGTTTGGTCGGCGGAGGAAAAGCTTTCTTT.

The chain combines TRBV27 with TRBJ1-2; possibly TRBD1 for D (5 bases). The CDR3 length is 14 residues. Trimming took off 4 bases at V and 6 bases at J, with 15 bases between the two ends. Germline loops: CDR1 MNHEY, CDR2 SMNVEV (reference sequence). Written as DNA, the CDR3 is TGTGCCAGCAGTTCCCGGCGACAGAGCCATGGCTACACCTTC. Translated, it gives CASSSRRQSHGYTF.

In this sample, this clone turned up once. This sequence joins TRBV29-1 and TRBJ2-2; tentative D call: TRBD2 (6 bases). The V end lost 4 bases, the J end lost 2 bases, and 11 bases lay between the germline ends. Germline assignment: CDR1 SQVTM and CDR2 ANQGSEA. This CDR3 contains 14 residues. The CDR3 is CSVVRSGNTGELFF. The CDR3, as DNA: TGCAGCGTTGTCCGTAGCGGAAACACCGGGGAGCTGTTTTTT.